Below, one T cell receptor beta chain is given with its context. Its antigen is unidentified. The PCR employed 60 Vbeta primers together with 13 Jbeta primers. This table comes from immunoSEQ multiplex PCR, and its TCRdb copy is limited to in-frame clones, with some not included. The listing contains under 200,000 clones. The junction had 8 bases not matched to a gene; V was cut back by 5 bases and J by 5 bases. The CDR3 runs to 16 residues. Germline V gene data show CDR1 as SGHVS and CDR2 as FNYEAQ. The sample originates from a study of cytomegalovirus exposure and HLA in healthy donors. Whole-study results and caveats: The number of N-insertions in an Asian-associated ancestry cluster was reportedly below the roughly 700-donor mean in a later analysis.

Sequencing was done on a sample of PBMCs. The sequence was obtained from a man under 40 in good health and CMV-seronegative. The chain combines TRBV7-6 with TRBJ2-1; 11 bases line up with TRBD2. CDR3 sequence: CASSPLGLAVNNEQFF. The CDR3 DNA reads as TGTGCCAGCAGCCCGCTGGGACTAGCGGTGAACAATGAGCAGTTCTTC.